Here is one T cell receptor (beta chain) with its context. Its cognate antigen has yet to be identified. Base-call qualities are not available, and no considerably larger clone is one nucleotide away. Ends trimmed: V by 2 bases, J by 9 bases; bases unmatched to a gene: 8. The CDR3 covers 14 residues, taking in both the cysteine and the phenylalanine. CDR3 DNA is the only sequence kept; it has 42 bases, read in frame from the first base. CDR1 and CDR2 were assigned from the germline V gene as SGHRS and YFSETQ. TCRbeta CDR3 regions were amplified from genomic DNA using the immunoSEQ Assay, a bias-controlled multiplex PCR. As for how the authors treated the data: The number of nucleated cells in each sample was estimated by amplification of reference gene primers within the assay. To quantify the absolute abundance of each unique TCRbeta CDR3 rearrangement, sequence reads were collapsed and filtered. For each sample, productive Simpson clonality was calculated as the square root of Simpson's diversity index over productive rearrangements. TCRdb took this table from immuneACCESS and kept in-frame rearrangements with V and J called. Such tables lack part of the clones; where checked against another copy, unresolved V genes explain under half of the gap, and the rest is unexplained. The V and J calls and the clone size are those of that table, but D and trimming were determined from the DNA. Here the sample has roughly 120,000 clones; approximately 83% occur a single time. The ten largest make up 11% of the sample.

The data originate from a study of blood T cell repertoires in COVID-19 (dated by TCRdb to the early 2020s). General notes on the study: Samples covering the acute and convalescent phases of COVID-19 were provided by collaborators in the United States, Italy and Spain. The repertoires were released in a freely available public database intended as a resource for research on the immune response to SARS-CoV-2. The samples were drawn from two sources: the first 160 participants of the ongoing ImmuneRACE study, and 1,000 to 1,500 subjects contributed by 6 global collaborators. The material from the prospective study consisted of cDNA or gDNA derived from T cells, B-cell-depleted T cells, or PBMCs. Where available, HLA class I and class II types were obtained from metadata supplied by the sample provider rather than from assay-based typing. Nearly every sample came with metadata listing a de-identified subject ID, COVID-19 status, age in years and sex. Deeply sampled blood TCRbeta repertoires from subjects exposed to, actively infected with, or recovered from COVID-19 were included in the dataset.

What the work shows at the level of the full study, not this receptor alone: The amount of clinical and demographic metadata varied by source and participant and was provided uncurated.

Collaborating institutions collected whole blood in K2EDTA tubes following their own protocols. For TCRbeta analysis, collaborator samples were shipped as frozen whole blood, as isolated PBMCs, or as DNA extracted from either sample type. Material for sequencing was peripheral blood. The receptor was derived from an elderly man with acute or convalescent COVID-19. This receptor chain uses TRBV5-1 and TRBJ2-7; a stretch of 10 junction bases matches TRBD1. The CDR3 has the sequence CASSLGQGGNGQYF. In nucleotide form, the sequence is TGCGCCAGCAGCTTAGGACAGGGGGGCAACGGGCAGTACTTC.